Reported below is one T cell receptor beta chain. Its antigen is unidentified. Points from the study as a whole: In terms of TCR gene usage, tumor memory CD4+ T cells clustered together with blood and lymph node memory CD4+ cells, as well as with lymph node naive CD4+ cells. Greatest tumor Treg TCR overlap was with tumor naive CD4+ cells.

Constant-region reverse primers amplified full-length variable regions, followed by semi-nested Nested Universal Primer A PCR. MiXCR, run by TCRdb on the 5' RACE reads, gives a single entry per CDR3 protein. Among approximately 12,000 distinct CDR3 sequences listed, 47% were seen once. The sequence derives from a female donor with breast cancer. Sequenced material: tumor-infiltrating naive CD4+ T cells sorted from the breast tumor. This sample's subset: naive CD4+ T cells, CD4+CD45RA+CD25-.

The CDR3 region is CASTSSLAGNTGELFF. The CDR3 nucleotides read TGTGCCAGTACGTCCAGCCTAGCGGGGAACACCGGGGAGCTGTTTTTT. The chain links TRBV19 to TRBJ2-2, with 8 positions matching TRBD2. The length of the CDR3 is 16 residues. Germline loops: CDR1 LNHDA, CDR2 SQIVND (reference sequence). The J segment lost 1 base and the V segment lost 7 bases, leaving 8 bases of the junction unmatched.